These T cell receptor beta chains were read from a single sample in a study of cytomegalovirus exposure and HLA in healthy donors. Sequencing used immunoSEQ multiplex PCR; TCRdb keeps in-frame clones, though not all of them. The data contain around 230,000 clones, 75% to 80% of them singletons. Sequenced: PBMCs. The receptor source for this set is a male donor in good health and CMV-seronegative. The CDR3 runs from the conserved cysteine through the conserved F or W.

v_gene	j_gene	CDR3aa
TRBV6-6	TRBJ1-2	CASTIRGISNYGYTF
TRBV30	TRBJ2-1	CACGGLANYNEQFF
TRBV5-4	TRBJ1-1	CASSSTTGAKEAFF
TRBV5-6	-	CASSAGTPYEQYF
TRBV11-2	TRBJ1-1	CASSLEGTANTEAFF
TRBV11-2	TRBJ2-1	CASSSGGSSYNEQFF
TRBV5-1	TRBJ2-5	CASSPRMTVQETQYF
TRBV30	TRBJ1-5	CAWSVARRNQPQHF
TRBV21-1	TRBJ1-4	CASSKVGPLNSSDF
TRBV7-2	TRBJ2-2	CASSSTSGNTGELFF
TRBV5-1	TRBJ1-2	CASSLTGTGLDYGYTF
TRBV6-5	TRBJ1-5	CASSQSQGTQPQHF
TRBV6-5	TRBJ2-7	CASRPQDRSGEGQYF
TRBV7-2	TRBJ2-2	CASSWDYPNTGELFF
TRBV5-1	TRBJ2-1	CASSSYGLAGGRYNEQFF
TRBV4-3	TRBJ2-2	CASSQVAPDSGELFF
TRBV5-1	TRBJ2-3	CASSPPVHSVRRVTDTQYF
TRBV2	TRBJ1-1	CASIEEGLPEAFF
TRBV7-9	TRBJ1-1	CASTLGGRTEAFF
TRBV6-6	TRBJ2-7	CASSDRVNLEQYF
TRBV5-1	TRBJ2-3	CASSLLSGDTDTQYF
TRBV19	TRBJ2-2	CAIETGFHTGELFF
TRBV30	TRBJ2-1	CAWSVGSGSINEQFF
TRBV27	TRBJ1-1	CASSPTMDRANTEAFF
TRBV27	TRBJ2-5	CASTPSLLANPTRQETQYF
TRBV5-4	TRBJ2-3	CASSYNRDTDTQYF
TRBV19	TRBJ1-1	CASSILRGVAEAFF
TRBV5-1	TRBJ1-1	CASSRWEGRNTEAFF
TRBV4-2	TRBJ1-2	CASSQDRGRGYGYTF
TRBV7-9	TRBJ1-6	CASSLARGSDSPLHF
TRBV5-1	TRBJ2-3	CASSFPVGSPSTDTQYF
TRBV19	TRBJ2-1	CASSVGGAQSSYNEQFF
TRBV5-6	TRBJ2-7	CASSLAGSYEQYF
TRBV7-2	TRBJ1-4	CASSLAAGGSEKLFF
TRBV28	TRBJ2-1	CATDLASGRANEQFF
TRBV19	TRBJ2-2	CASSPSGRALTGELFF
TRBV6-5	TRBJ1-3	CASSPTLNSGNTIYF
TRBV6-5	TRBJ1-5	CASRQDREGQPQHF
TRBV2	TRBJ1-1	CASIRGAEAFF
TRBV18	TRBJ2-7	CASSDRDSTYEQYF
TRBV7-9	TRBJ2-7	CASSLMSGGLSSYEQYF
TRBV7-6	TRBJ2-5	CASSPGANGETQYF
TRBV28	TRBJ2-2	CASSLAGGELFF
TRBV5-6	TRBJ1-2	CASSLWQGANGYTF
TRBV7-2	TRBJ2-7	CASSLEANRANEQYF
TRBV6-5	TRBJ1-1	CASSSPGTGRTEAFF
TRBV6-5	TRBJ1-3	CASRPTNSGNTIYF
TRBV29-1	TRBJ1-1	CSVDGGPETEAFF
TRBV4-3	TRBJ1-1	CASSQPGGGEAFF
TRBV27	TRBJ2-7	CASSLSRGAYEQYF
TRBV28	-	CASSSNSWELFF
TRBV19	TRBJ2-5	CASSADREETQYF
TRBV7-9	TRBJ2-7	CASSSFILGQGYNEQYF
TRBV30	TRBJ2-7	CAWSGQSYEQYF
TRBV5-1	TRBJ2-1	CASSLRGGAEGNNEQFF
TRBV29-1	TRBJ2-2	CSVEGQPNTGELFF
TRBV5-1	TRBJ1-4	CASSMRPRGLSSTNEKLFF